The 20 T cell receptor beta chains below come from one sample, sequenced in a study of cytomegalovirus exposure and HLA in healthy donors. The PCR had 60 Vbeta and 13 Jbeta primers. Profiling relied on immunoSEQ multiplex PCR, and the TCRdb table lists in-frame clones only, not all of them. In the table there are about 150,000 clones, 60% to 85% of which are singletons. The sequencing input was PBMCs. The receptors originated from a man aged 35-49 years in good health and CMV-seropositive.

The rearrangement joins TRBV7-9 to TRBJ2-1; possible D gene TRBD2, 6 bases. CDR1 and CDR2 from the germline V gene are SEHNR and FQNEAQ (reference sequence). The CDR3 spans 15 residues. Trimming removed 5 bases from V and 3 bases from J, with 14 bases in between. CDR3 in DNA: TGTGCCAGCAGCGGGTCGGGACTCTACTACAATGAGCAGTTCTTC. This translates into CASSGSGLYYNEQFF.

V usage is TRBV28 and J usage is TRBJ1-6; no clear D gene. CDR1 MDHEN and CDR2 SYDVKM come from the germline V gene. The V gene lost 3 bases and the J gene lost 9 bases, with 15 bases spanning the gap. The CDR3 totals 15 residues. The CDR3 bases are TGTGCCAGCAGTTTTGTCTCGCGGGCTAGTTCACCCCTCCACTTT. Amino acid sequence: CASSFVSRASSPLHF.

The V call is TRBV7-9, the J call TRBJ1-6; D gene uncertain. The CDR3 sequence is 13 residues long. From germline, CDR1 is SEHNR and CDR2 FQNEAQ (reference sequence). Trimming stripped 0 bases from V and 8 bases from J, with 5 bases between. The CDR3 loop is CASSLAADSPLHF. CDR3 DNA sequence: TGTGCCAGCAGCTTAGCAGCGGATTCACCCCTCCACTTT. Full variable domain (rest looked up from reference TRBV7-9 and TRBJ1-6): DTGVSQNPRHKITKRGQNVTFRCDPISEHNRLYWYRQTLGQGPEFLTYFQNEAQLEKSRLLSDRFSAERPKGSFSTLEIQRTEQGDSAMYLCASSLAADSPLHFGNGTRLTVT.

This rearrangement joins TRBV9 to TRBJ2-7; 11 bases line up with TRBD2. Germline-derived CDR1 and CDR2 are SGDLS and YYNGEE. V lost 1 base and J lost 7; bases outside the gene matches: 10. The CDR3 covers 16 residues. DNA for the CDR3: TGTGCCAGCAGCGTACTCCCACTAGCGGGGGTGGTAGAGCAGTACTTC. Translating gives CASSVLPLAGVVEQYF. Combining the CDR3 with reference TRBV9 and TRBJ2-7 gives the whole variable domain DSGVTQTPKHLITATGQRVTLRCSPRSGDLSVYWYQQSLDQGLQFLIQYYNGEERAKGNILERFSAQQFPDLHSELNLSSLELGDSALYFCASSVLPLAGVVEQYFGPGTRLTVT.

This CDR3 is CASSQEIAGDYNEQFF. DNA of the CDR3: TGTGCCAGCAGCCAAGAGATAGCGGGCGACTACAATGAGCAGTTCTTC. V usage is TRBV4-2 and J usage is TRBJ2-1; 7 bases are shared with TRBD2. CDR1 and CDR2 (germline): LGHNA, YNFKEQ. J gave up 3 bases and V 0 bases, and 5 bases lay outside the gene matches. The CDR3 spans 16 residues.

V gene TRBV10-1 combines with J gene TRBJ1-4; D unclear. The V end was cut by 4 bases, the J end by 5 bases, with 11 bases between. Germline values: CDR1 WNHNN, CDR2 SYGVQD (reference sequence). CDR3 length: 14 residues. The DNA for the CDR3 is TGCGCCAGCAGTGTTCAGGTAGAAAATGAAAAACTGTTTTTT. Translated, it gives CASSVQVENEKLFF.

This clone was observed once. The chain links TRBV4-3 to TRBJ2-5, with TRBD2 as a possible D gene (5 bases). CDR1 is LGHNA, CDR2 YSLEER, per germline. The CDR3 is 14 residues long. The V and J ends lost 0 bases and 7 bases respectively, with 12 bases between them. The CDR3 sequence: CASSQDQTSGTQYF. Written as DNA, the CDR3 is TGCGCCAGCAGCCAAGATCAGACCAGCGGGACCCAGTACTTC.

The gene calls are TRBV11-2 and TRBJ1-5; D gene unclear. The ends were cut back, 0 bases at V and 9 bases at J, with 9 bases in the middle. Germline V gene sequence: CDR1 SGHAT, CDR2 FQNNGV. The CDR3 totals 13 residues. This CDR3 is CASSLEPTGPQHF. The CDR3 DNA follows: TGTGCCAGCAGCTTAGAACCCACGGGGCCCCAGCATTTT.

The CDR3: CASTLQGEDEKLFF. CDR3 bases: TGTGCCAGCACCTTACAGGGTGAAGATGAAAAACTGTTTTTT. The chain has TRBV28 and TRBJ1-4, with TRBD1 as a possible D gene (6 bases). The CDR3 is 14 amino acids. Germline V gives CDR1 MDHEN, CDR2 SYDVKM. Between the trimmed V and J ends, which lost 7 bases and 6 bases, there was a span of 15 bases. The full variable domain, its missing parts supplied by reference TRBV28 and TRBJ1-4, is DVKVTQSSRYLVKRTGEKVFLECVQDMDHENMFWYRQDPGLGLRLIYFSYDVKMKEKGDIPEGYSVSREKKERFSLILESASTNQTSMYLCASTLQGEDEKLFFGSGTQLSVL.

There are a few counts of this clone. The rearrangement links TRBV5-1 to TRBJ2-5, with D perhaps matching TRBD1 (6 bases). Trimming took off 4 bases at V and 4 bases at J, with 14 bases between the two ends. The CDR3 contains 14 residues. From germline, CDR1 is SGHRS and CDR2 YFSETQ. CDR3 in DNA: TGCGCCAGCAGCATACAGGGTGGGGGAGAGACCCAGTACTTC. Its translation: CASSIQGGGETQYF.

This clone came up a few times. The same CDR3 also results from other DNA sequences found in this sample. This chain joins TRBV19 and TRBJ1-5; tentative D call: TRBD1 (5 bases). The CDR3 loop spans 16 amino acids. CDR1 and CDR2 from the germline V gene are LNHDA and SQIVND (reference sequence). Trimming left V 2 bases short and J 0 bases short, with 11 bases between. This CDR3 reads CASSIPGGYSNQPQHF. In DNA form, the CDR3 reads TGTGCCAGTAGTATACCCGGGGGTTATAGCAATCAGCCCCAGCATTTT.

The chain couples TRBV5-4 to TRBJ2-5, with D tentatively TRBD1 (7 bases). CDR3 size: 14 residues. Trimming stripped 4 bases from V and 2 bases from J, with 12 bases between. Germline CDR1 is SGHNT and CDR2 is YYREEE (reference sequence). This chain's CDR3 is CASSTQGRQETQYF. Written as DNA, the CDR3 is TGTGCCAGCAGCACACAGGGGAGGCAAGAGACCCAGTACTTC.

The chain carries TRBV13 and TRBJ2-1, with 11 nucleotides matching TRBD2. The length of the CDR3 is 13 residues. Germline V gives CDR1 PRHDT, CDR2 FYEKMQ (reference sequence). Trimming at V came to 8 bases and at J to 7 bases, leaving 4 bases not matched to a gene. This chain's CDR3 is CASRTSGFNEQFF. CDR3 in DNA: TGTGCCAGCCGGACTAGCGGGTTTAATGAGCAGTTCTTC.

CDR3 sequence reads: CASRGQGAGGETQYF. The CDR3 coding sequence is TGTGCCAGCAGAGGACAGGGGGCGGGAGGGGAGACCCAGTACTTC. The chain carries TRBV2 and TRBJ2-5; TRBD1 aligns across 11 bases. There are 15 residues in the CDR3. V shed 6 bases and J 5 bases; nucleotides not matched to a gene: 8. Per germline, CDR1 SNHLY and CDR2 FYNNEI.

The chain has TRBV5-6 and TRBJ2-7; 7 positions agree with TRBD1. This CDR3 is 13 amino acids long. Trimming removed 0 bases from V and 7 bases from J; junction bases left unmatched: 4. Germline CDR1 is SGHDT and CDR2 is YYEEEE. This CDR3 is CASSLEQGREQYF. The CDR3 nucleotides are TGTGCCAGCAGCTTGGAACAGGGGCGAGAGCAGTACTTC.

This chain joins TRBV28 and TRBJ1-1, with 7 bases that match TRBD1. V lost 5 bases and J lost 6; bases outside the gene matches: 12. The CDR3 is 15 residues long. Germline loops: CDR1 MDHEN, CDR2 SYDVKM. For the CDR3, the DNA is TGTGCCAGCAGTCTAGACAGGGTTCTGTCCGCTGAAGCTTTCTTT. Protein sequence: CASSLDRVLSAEAFF.

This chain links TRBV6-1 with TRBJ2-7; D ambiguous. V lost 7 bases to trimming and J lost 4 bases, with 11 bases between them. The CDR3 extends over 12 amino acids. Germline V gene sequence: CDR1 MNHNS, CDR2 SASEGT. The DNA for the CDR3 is TGTGCCAGCAAGCTACCACCTTACGAGCAGTACTTC. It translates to CASKLPPYEQYF.

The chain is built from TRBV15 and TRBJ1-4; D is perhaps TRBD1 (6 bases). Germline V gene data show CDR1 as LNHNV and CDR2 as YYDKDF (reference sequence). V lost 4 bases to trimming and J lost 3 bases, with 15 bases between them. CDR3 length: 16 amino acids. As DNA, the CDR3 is TGTGCCACCAGCACTAAAAGGGGGTCACCTAATGAAAAACTGTTTTTT. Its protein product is CATSTKRGSPNEKLFF.

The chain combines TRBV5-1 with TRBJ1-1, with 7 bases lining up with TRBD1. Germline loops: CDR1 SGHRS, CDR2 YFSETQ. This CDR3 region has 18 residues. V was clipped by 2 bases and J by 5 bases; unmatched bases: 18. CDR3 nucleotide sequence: TGCGCCAGCAGCTTTTATAATTACAGGGGACCCCCTACGACTGAAGCTTTCTTT. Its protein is CASSFYNYRGPPTTEAFF.

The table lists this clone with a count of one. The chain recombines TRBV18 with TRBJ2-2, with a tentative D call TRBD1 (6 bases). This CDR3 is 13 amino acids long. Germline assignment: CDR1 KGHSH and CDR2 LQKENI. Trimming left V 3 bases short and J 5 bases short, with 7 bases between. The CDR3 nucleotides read TGTGCCAGCTCACCCAGGGGAACCGGGGAGCTGTTTTTT. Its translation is CASSPRGTGELFF.